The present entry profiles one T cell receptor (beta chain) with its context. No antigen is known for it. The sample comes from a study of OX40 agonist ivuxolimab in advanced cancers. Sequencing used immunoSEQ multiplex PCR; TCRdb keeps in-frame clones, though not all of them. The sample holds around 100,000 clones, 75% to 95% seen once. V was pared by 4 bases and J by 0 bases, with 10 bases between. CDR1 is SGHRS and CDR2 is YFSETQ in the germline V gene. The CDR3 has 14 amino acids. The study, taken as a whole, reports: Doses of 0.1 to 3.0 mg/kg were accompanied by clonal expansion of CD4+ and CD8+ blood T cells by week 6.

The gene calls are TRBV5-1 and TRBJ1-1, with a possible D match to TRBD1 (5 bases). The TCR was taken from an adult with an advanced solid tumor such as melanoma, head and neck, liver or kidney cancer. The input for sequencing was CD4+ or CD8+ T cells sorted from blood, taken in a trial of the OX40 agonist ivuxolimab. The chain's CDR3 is CASSVGLMNTEAFF. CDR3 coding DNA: TGCGCCAGCAGCGTGGGACTGATGAACACTGAAGCTTTCTTT.